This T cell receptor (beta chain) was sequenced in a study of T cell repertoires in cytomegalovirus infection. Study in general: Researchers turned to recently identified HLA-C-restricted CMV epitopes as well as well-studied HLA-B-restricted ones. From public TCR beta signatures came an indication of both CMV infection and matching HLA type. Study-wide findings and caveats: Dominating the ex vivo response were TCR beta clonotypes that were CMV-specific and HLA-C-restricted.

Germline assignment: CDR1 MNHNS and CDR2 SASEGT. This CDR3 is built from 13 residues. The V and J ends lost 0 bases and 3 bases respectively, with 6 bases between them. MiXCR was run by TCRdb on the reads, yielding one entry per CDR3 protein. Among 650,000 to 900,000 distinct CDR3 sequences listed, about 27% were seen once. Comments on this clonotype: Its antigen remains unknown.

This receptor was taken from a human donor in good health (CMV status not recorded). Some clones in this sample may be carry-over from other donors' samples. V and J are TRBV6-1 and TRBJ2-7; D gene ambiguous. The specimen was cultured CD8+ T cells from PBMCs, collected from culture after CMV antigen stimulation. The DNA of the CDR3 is TGTGCCAGCAGTGAAGCGGCCGGCTACGAGCAGTACGTC. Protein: CASSEAAGYEQYV.